The entry below describes one TCR beta chain. Antigen unknown. The CDR3 runs 14 residues. The germline V and J ends were trimmed by 1 base and 1 base, with 9 bases remaining between them. Per germline, CDR1 SGDLS and CDR2 YYNGEE. These data belong to a study of beta chain features in type 1 diabetes. Expressed TCRB transcripts got sequenced, as all isolated RNA was reverse transcribed. TCRdb's table, derived via immunoSEQ multiplex PCR, lists solely in-frame clones and lacks some. The sample lists fewer than 350,000 clones, about 18% occurring once. General study points: Any PCR bias toward short templates would affect both groups alike.

This TCR came from a woman under 30 in good health. The specimen was naive CD4+ T cells from blood. This chain joins TRBV9 and TRBJ2-7, with D perhaps TRBD2 (6 bases). CDR3 region: CASSVTGTSYEQYF. The CDR3 nucleotides read TGTGCCAGCAGCGTAACCGGGACTTCCTACGAGCAGTACTTC. The whole variable domain, filled in from reference TRBV9 and TRBJ2-7, reads DSGVTQTPKHLITATGQRVTLRCSPRSGDLSVYWYQQSLDQGLQFLIQYYNGEERAKGNILERFSAQQFPDLHSELNLSSLELGDSALYFCASSVTGTSYEQYFGPGTRLTVT.